This TCR beta chain is drawn from a study of CD8 T cells in ankylosing spondylitis. Each CDR3 protein is one row after TCRdb ran MiXCR on the 5' RACE reads. The sample consists of 310,000 or so distinct CDR3 sequences, about 20% of them appearing once. Study observations and caveats: Before this, some motif variants had been reported in reactive arthritis synovial fluid and blood. Typical of ankylosing spondylitis blood, it appeared, was a TCR beta motif of eight highly homologous variants.

In regard to this clonotype: Its antigen is undetermined.

The CDR3 sequence is 15 residues long. Unmatched junction bases numbered 8, after V lost 5 bases and J lost 6 bases. Germline loops: CDR1 SGHRS, CDR2 YFSETQ. Sequencing was performed on blood, either unsorted or a sorted T cell fraction (not recorded which). The sequence derives from a male donor with ankylosing spondylitis or in good health (not recorded which). This chain links TRBV5-1 with TRBJ2-2; TRBD1 matches at 9 bases. CDR3 residues: CASRDDRGSAGELFF. The CDR3 bases are TGCGCCAGCAGGGACGACAGGGGGAGTGCCGGGGAGCTGTTTTTT.